The clone carrying this TCR beta chain was found many times. These data are taken from a study of T cells of healthy individuals. Germline assignment: CDR1 SGDLS and CDR2 YYNGEE. V was clipped by 3 bases and J by 4 bases; unmatched bases: 9. CDR3 size: 16 residues. TCRdb processed the 5' RACE reads anew with MiXCR; each CDR3 protein has one entry. The sample contains about 41,000 distinct CDR3 sequences, around 4.5% of which appear only once. The TCR originated in a human donor in good health. The rearrangement joins TRBV9 to TRBJ2-3; TRBD2 agrees at 9 bases. This CDR3 is CASSAMRASGADTQYF. The DNA for the CDR3 is TGTGCCAGCAGCGCGATGCGGGCTAGCGGGGCAGATACGCAGTATTTT.